This T cell receptor beta chain appears in the sequencing data of a study of T cell repertoires in cytomegalovirus infection. The wider study: Through public TCR beta signatures, both CMV infection and matching HLA type were indicated. Broader study findings: Cumulative public TCR beta family frequency identified carriers of CMV plus the relevant HLA. Dominating the ex vivo response were TCR beta clonotypes that were CMV-specific and HLA-C-restricted.

Turning to this clonotype: Its specificity is unknown.

TCRdb re-analysed the reads in MiXCR, keeping a single row per CDR3 protein. The sample carries around 450,000 distinct CDR3 sequences, roughly 31% recorded once. The CDR3 is 14 residues long. The germline V gene encodes CDR1 MNHNY and CDR2 SVGAGI (reference sequence). Trimming shortened V by 7 bases and J by 8 bases, and 20 bases separated the two germline ends. The J gene is TRBJ1-2, the V gene TRBV6-6, with D tentatively TRBD1 (6 bases). The source is a human donor in good health (CMV status not recorded). Some clones in this sample may be carry-over from other donors' samples. Sample: PBMCs. In nucleotides, the CDR3 is TGTGCCAGCATGGGGGACCAGGGGTTAAACGGCTACACCTTC. Protein product: CASMGDQGLNGYTF.